A single sample is the source of the 10 T cell receptor beta chains below, sequenced in a study of human T cells and chemical hapten exposure. Time point denoted: patch test 3, about 24 weeks after DPC sensitization. Documented treatment: therapeutic diphenylcyclopropenone sensitization with weekly scalp DPC. Total RNA extraction was carried out from unfractionated whole blood. TCRdb independently ran MiXCR on the RACE reads; one entry per CDR3 protein. The sample consists of some 38,000 distinct CDR3 sequences, more than 8% of them appearing once. The sample in question was whole blood, obtained in connection with sensitization to the hapten diphenylcyclopropenone (DPC). The source is a man between 45 and 60 years old with alopecia areata. Some clones in this sample may be carry-over from other donors' samples.

This clonotype was detected many times. The chain uses TRBV29-1 and TRBJ2-5; tentatively, D is TRBD2 (5 bases). The CDR3 length is 13 residues. V was pared by 2 bases and J by 0 bases, with 7 bases between. The germline V gene encodes CDR1 SQVTM and CDR2 ANQGSEA. This CDR3 is CSVELANQETQYF. CDR3 nucleotides: TGCAGCGTTGAATTAGCGAACCAAGAGACCCAGTACTTC.

The J gene is TRBJ1-5, the V gene TRBV12-3 or TRBV12-4; D unresolved. Trimming removed 3 bases from V and 2 bases from J, with 14 bases in between. CDR3 size: 16 residues. Here the CDR3 reads CASSFQAEMRNQPQHF. DNA for the CDR3: TGTGCCAGCAGTTTTCAGGCTGAGATGCGCAATCAGCCCCAGCATTTT.

This clonotype was counted at least ten times. The chain employs TRBV15 and TRBJ2-7; TRBD2 matches 8 bases. V shed 0 bases and J 5 bases; nucleotides not matched to a gene: 3. CDR3 length: 14 amino acids. Germline V gene data show CDR1 as LNHNV and CDR2 as YYDKDF (reference sequence). The CDR3 DNA reads as TGTGCCACCAGCAGAGAAGCGGGAGTCCACGAGCAGTACTTC. It translates to CATSREAGVHEQYF. Using reference TRBV15 and TRBJ2-7 for the parts outside the CDR3, the full variable domain is DAMVIQNPRYQVTQFGKPVTLSCSQTLNHNVMYWYQQKSSQAPKLLFHYYDKDFNNEADTPDNFQSRRPNTSFCFLDIRSPGLGDTAMYLCATSREAGVHEQYFGPGTRLTVT.

This clonotype has only a few counts. The genes are TRBV29-1 and TRBJ2-7, with D uncertain. Looked up from germline, CDR1 is SQVTM and CDR2 is ANQGSEA. Between the trimmed V and J ends, which lost 3 bases and 6 bases, there was a span of 15 bases. The CDR3 is 13 residues long. This CDR3 reads CSVEFSSSTEQYF. The CDR3, as DNA: TGCAGCGTTGAGTTTTCTTCATCAACCGAGCAGTACTTC.

A few counts support this clonotype. The chain carries TRBV6-5 and TRBJ1-3, with 8 bases fitting TRBD1. This CDR3 has 18 residues. With V trimmed by 2 bases and J by 0 bases, 9 bases remained unmatched. Germline CDR1 is MNHEY and CDR2 is SVGAGI. The CDR3 DNA follows: TGTGCCAGCAGTTACACCCGGACAGGGCCCTTCTCTGGAAACACCATATATTTT. The encoded protein is CASSYTRTGPFSGNTIYF.

This clonotype came up many times. The chain recombines TRBV3-1 with TRBJ1-6, with D unclear. V was trimmed by 3 bases and J by 5 bases, leaving 5 bases between them. Germline CDR1 reads LGHDT; CDR2 reads YNNKEL (reference sequence). This CDR3 has 13 amino acids. CDR3 residues: CASSQGNNSPLHF. For the CDR3, the DNA is TGTGCCAGCAGCCAGGGGAATAATTCACCCCTCCACTTT.

This clonotype was seen only a few times. The V call is TRBV6-2 or TRBV6-3, the J call TRBJ1-1; no clear D. The CDR3 is made up of 15 amino acids. V lost 5 bases, J lost 5 bases, and 18 bases lay in between. CDR1 and CDR2 (germline): MNHEY, SVGEGT. CDR3 region: CASSRPRSLGTEAFF. The CDR3 DNA reads TGTGCCAGCAGTCGGCCCAGGAGTTTGGGGACTGAAGCTTTCTTT.

This clonotype appeared a few times. The chain is built from TRBV30 and TRBJ2-1; 14 bases map to TRBD2. The CDR3 spans 15 residues. Germline V gene data show CDR1 as GTSNPN and CDR2 as SVGIG (reference sequence). V lost 4 bases and J lost 9; bases outside the gene matches: 8. CDR3: CAWTNKGLAGVEQFF. The CDR3 bases are TGTGCCTGGACCAACAAGGGACTAGCGGGAGTTGAGCAGTTCTTC.

This clonotype was seen many times. The rearrangement joins TRBV11-2 to TRBJ2-1, with 8 bases matching TRBD1. J gave up 15 bases and V 0 bases, and 7 bases lay outside the gene matches. CDR1 and CDR2 from the germline V gene are SGHAT and FQNNGV. CDR3 length: 13 amino acids. CDR3 residues: CASSLDRTGIAFF. CDR3 nucleotide sequence: TGTGCCAGCAGCTTAGATAGGACAGGGATTGCGTTCTTC.

In its sample, this clonotype was seen a few times. The rearrangement links TRBV7-9 to TRBJ2-4; D could derive from TRBD1 or TRBD2 (5 bases each). Germline V gene sequence: CDR1 SEHNR, CDR2 FQNEAQ (reference sequence). V lost 3 bases, J lost 12 bases, and 9 bases lay in between. CDR3 length equals 11 residues. DNA for the CDR3: TGTGCCAGCAGCTTCCAGGGACCTCAGTACTTC. It encodes CASSFQGPQYF.